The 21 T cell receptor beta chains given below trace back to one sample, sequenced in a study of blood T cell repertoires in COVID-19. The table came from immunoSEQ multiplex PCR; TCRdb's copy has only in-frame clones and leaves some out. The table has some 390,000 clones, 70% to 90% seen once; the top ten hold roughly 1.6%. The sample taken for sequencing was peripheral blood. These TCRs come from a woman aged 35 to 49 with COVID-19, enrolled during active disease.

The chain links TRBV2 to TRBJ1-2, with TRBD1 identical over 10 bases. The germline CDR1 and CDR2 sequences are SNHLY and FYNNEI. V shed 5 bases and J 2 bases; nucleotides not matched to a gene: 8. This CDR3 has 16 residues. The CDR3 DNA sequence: TGTGCCAGCAGTCATAGGACAGGGGGAGACAACTATGGCTACACCTTC. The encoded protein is CASSHRTGGDNYGYTF. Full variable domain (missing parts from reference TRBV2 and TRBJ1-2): EPEVTQTPSHQVTQMGQEVILRCVPISNHLYFYWYRQILGQKVEFLVSFYNNEISEKSEIFDDQFSVERPDGSNFTLKIRSTKLEDSAMYFCASSHRTGGDNYGYTFGSGTRLTVV.

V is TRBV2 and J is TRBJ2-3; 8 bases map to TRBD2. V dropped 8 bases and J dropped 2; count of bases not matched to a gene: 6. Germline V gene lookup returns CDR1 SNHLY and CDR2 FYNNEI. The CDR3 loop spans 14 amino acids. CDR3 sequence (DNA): TGTGCCAGCGGAGCGGGGGTCCCCACAGATACGCAGTATTTT. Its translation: CASGAGVPTDTQYF.

The CDR3 spells CASSRDPPSYEQYF. The CDR3 DNA sequence: TGTGCCAGCAGTCGGGATCCCCCCTCCTACGAGCAGTACTTC. The rearrangement joins TRBV6-5 to TRBJ2-7, with D possibly matching TRBD2 (5 bases). V was shortened by 5 bases and J by 0 bases, with 11 bases between the two germline ends. This CDR3 has 14 residues. Germline values: CDR1 MNHEY, CDR2 SVGAGI.

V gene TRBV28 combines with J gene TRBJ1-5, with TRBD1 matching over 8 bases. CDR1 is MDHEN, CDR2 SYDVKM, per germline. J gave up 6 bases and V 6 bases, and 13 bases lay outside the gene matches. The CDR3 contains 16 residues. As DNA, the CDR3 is TGTGCCAGCAGCCCCGTCCGTGGACAGGGCGGTCAGCCCCAGCATTTT. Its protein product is CASSPVRGQGGQPQHF.

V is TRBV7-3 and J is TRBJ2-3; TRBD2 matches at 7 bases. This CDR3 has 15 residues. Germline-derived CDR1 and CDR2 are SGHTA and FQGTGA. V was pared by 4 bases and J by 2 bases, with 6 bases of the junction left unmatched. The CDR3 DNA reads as TGTGCCAGCAGCTATTGGACTAGATCCACAGATACGCAGTATTTT. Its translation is CASSYWTRSTDTQYF. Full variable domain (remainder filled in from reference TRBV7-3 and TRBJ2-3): GAGVSQTPSNKVTEKGKYVELRCDPISGHTALYWYRQSLGQGPEFLIYFQGTGAADDSGLPNDRFFAVRPEGSVSTLKIQRTERGDSAVYLCASSYWTRSTDTQYFGPGTRLTVL.

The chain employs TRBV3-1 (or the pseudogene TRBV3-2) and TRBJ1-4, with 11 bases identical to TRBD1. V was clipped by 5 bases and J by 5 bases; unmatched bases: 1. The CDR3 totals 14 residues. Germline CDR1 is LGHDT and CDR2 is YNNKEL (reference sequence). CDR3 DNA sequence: TGTGCCAGCAGCTGGACAGGGGGCAATGAAAAACTGTTTTTT. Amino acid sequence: CASSWTGGNEKLFF.

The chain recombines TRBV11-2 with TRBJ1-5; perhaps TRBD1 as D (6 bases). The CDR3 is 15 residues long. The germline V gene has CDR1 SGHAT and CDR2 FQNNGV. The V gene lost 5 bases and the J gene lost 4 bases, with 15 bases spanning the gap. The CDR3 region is CASSKWTAKNQPQHF. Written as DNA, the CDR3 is TGTGCCAGCAGCAAATGGACAGCCAAAAATCAGCCCCAGCATTTT.

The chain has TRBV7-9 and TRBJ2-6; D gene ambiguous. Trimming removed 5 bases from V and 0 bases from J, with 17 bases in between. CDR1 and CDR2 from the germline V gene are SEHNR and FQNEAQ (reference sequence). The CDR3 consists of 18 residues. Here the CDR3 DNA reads TGTGCCAGCAGCCATCCAGGCCAGGCCAGCTCTGGGGCCAACGTCCTGACTTTC. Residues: CASSHPGQASSGANVLTF.

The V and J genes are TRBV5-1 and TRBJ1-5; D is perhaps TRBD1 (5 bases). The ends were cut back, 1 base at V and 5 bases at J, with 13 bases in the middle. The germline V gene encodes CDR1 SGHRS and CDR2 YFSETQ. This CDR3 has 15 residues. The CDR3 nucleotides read TGCGCCAGCAGCTTGAGGACCGGGGGGGATCAGCCCCAGCATTTT. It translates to CASSLRTGGDQPQHF.

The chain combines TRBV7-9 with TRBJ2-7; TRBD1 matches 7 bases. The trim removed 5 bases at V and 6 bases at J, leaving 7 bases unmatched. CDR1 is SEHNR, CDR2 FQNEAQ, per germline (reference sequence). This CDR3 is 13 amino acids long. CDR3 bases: TGTGCCAGCAGCACCCAGACAGGGTCCGAGCAGTACTTC. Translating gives CASSTQTGSEQYF.

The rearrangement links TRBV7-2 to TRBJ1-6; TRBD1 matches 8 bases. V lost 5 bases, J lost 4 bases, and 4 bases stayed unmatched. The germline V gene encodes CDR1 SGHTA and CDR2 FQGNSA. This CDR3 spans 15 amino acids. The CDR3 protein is CASSPRTGYNSPLHF. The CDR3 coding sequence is TGTGCCAGCAGCCCGAGGACAGGGTATAATTCACCCCTCCACTTT. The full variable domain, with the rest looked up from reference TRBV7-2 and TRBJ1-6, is GAGVSQSPSNKVTEKGKDVELRCDPISGHTALYWYRQSLGQGLEFLIYFQGNSAPDKSGLPSDRFSAERTGGSVSTLTIQRTQQEDSAVYLCASSPRTGYNSPLHFGNGTRLTVT.

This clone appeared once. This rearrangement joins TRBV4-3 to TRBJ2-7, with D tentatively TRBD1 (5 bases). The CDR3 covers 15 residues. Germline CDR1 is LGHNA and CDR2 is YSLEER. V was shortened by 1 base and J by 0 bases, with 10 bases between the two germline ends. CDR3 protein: CASSQVTGASYEQYF. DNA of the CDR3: TGCGCCAGCAGCCAAGTCACAGGAGCCTCCTACGAGCAGTACTTC.

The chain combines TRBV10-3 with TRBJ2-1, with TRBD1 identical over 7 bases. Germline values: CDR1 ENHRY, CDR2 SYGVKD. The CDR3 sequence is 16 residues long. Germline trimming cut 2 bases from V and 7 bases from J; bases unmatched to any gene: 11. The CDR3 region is CAISEARGMGMNEQFF. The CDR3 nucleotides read TGTGCCATCAGTGAGGCCAGGGGGATGGGGATGAATGAGCAGTTCTTC.

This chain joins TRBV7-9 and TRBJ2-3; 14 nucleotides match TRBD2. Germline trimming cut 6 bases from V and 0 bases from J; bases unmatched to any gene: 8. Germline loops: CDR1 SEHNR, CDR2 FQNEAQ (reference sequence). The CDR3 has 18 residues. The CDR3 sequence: CASRPTSGGVPSTDTQYF. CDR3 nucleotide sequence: TGTGCCAGCAGACCGACTAGCGGGGGGGTCCCTAGCACAGATACGCAGTATTTT.

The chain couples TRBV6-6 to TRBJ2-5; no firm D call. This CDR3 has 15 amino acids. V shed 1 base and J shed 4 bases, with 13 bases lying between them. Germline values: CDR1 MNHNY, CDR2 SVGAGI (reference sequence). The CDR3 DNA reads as TGTGCCAGCAGTTACTTGGTAGCCGGTAGAGAGACCCAGTACTTC. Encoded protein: CASSYLVAGRETQYF.

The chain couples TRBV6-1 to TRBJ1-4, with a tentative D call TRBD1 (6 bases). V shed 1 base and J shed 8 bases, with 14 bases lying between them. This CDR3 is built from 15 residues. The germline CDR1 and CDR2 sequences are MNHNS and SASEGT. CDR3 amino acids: CASSEDRGKGEKLFF. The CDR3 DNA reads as TGTGCCAGCAGTGAAGATAGGGGGAAGGGGGAAAAACTGTTTTTT.

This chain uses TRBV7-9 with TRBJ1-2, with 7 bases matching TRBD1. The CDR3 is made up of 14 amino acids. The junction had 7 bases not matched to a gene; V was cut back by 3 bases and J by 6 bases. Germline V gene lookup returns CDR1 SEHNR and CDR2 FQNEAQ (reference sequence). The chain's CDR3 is CASSLVRGSDGYTF. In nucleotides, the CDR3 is TGTGCCAGCAGCTTGGTCAGGGGGTCTGATGGCTACACCTTC. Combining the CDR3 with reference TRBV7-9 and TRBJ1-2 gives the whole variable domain DTGVSQNPRHKITKRGQNVTFRCDPISEHNRLYWYRQTLGQGPEFLTYFQNEAQLEKSRLLSDRFSAERPKGSFSTLEIQRTEQGDSAMYLCASSLVRGSDGYTFGSGTRLTVV.

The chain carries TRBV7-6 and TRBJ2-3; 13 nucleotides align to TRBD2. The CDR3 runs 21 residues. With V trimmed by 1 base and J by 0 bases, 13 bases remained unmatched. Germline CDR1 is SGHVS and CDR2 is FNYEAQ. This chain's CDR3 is CASSLGLGLAGVSASTDTQYF. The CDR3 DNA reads TGTGCCAGCAGCTTAGGGCTAGGACTAGCGGGAGTTTCGGCTAGCACAGATACGCAGTATTTT.

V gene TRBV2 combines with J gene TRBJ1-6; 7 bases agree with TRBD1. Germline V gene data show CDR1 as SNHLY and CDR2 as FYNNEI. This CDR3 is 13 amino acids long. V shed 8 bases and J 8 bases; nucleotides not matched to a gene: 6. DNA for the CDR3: TGTGCCAGCCAAGGACAGGTAGATTCACCCCTCCACTTT. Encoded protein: CASQGQVDSPLHF. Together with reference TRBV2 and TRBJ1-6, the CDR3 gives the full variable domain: EPEVTQTPSHQVTQMGQEVILRCVPISNHLYFYWYRQILGQKVEFLVSFYNNEISEKSEIFDDQFSVERPDGSNFTLKIRSTKLEDSAMYFCASQGQVDSPLHFGNGTRLTVT.

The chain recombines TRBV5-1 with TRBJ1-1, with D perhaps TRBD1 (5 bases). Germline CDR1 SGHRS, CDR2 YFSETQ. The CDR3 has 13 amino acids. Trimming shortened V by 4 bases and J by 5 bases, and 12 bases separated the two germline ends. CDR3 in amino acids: CASSPVGGTEAFF. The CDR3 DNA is TGCGCCAGCAGCCCGGTCGGGGGGACTGAAGCTTTCTTT.

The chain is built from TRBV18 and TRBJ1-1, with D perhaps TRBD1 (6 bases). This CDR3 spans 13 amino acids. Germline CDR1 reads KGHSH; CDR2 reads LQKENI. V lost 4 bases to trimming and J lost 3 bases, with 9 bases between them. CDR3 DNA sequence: TGTGCCAGCTCACGGGGGCTAGACACTGAAGCTTTCTTT. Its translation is CASSRGLDTEAFF.